The following is a TCR beta chain sequence with its context. Researchers ran the PCR with 60 Vbeta and 13 Jbeta primers. Using immunoSEQ multiplex PCR, the repertoire was profiled, and TCRdb retains in-frame clones only, with some absent. The table lists over 90,000 clones, about four fifths of them singletons. Germline V CDR1 and CDR2: ENHRY, SYGVKD. The CDR3 loop spans 15 amino acids. V was clipped by 3 bases and J by 2 bases; unmatched bases: 3. This sample was taken from a study of cytomegalovirus exposure and HLA in healthy donors. The TCR comes from an older woman in good health and CMV-seropositive. Sequencing input: PBMCs. This chain uses TRBV10-3 with TRBJ1-4; 7 nucleotides align to TRBD1. The CDR3 spells CAISDGRGTNEKLFF. The CDR3 nucleotides are TGTGCCATCAGTGACGGCAGGGGGACTAATGAAAAACTGTTTTTT.